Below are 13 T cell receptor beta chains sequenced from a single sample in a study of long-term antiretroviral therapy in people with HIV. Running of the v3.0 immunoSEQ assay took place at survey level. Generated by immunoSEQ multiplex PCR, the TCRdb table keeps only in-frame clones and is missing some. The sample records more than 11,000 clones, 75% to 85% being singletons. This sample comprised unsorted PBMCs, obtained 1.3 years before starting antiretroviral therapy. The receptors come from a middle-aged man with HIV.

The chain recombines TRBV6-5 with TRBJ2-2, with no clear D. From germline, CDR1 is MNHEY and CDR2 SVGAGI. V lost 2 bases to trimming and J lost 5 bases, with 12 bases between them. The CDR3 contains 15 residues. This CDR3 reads CASSYRHPRTGELFF. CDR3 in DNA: TGTGCCAGCAGTTACCGGCATCCGAGGACCGGGGAGCTGTTTTTT.

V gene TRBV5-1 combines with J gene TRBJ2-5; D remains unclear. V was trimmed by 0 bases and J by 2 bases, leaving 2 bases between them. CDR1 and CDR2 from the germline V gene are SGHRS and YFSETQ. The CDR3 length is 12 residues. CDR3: CASSLVQETQYF. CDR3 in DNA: TGCGCCAGCAGCTTGGTACAAGAGACCCAGTACTTC.

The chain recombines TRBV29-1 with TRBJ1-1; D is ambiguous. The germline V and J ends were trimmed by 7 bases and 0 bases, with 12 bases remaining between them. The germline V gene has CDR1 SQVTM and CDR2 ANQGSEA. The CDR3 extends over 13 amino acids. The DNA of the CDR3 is TGCAGCGCCCAGTTGTCAATGAACACTGAAGCTTTCTTT. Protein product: CSAQLSMNTEAFF. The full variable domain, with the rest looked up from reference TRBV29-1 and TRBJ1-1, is SAVISQKPSRDICQRGTSLTIQCQVDSQVTMMFWYRQQPGQSLTLIATANQGSEATYESGFVIDKFPISRPNLTFSTLTVSNMSPEDSSIYLCSAQLSMNTEAFFGQGTRLTVV.

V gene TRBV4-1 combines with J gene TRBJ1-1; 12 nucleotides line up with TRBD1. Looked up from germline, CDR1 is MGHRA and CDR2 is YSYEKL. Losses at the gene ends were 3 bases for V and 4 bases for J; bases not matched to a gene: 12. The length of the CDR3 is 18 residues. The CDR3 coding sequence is TGCGCCAGCAGCCACCCGAAGGGACAGGGGGCTCGAACCACTGAAGCTTTCTTT. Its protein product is CASSHPKGQGARTTEAFF.

This CDR3 is CASSLVGLMNTEAFF. CDR3 coding DNA: TGCGCCAGCAGCTTGGTGGGGCTCATGAACACTGAAGCTTTCTTT. This chain joins TRBV5-1 and TRBJ1-1; D may be TRBD1 (5 bases). This CDR3 has 15 residues. V lost 0 bases, J lost 0 bases, and 9 bases lay in between. Germline V gene lookup returns CDR1 SGHRS and CDR2 YFSETQ.

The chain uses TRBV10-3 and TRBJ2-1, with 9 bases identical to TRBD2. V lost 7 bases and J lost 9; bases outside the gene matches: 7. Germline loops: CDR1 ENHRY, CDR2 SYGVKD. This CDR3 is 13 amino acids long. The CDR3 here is CAIKAGGLGEQFF. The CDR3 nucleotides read TGTGCCATCAAGGCGGGGGGGCTCGGTGAGCAGTTCTTC.

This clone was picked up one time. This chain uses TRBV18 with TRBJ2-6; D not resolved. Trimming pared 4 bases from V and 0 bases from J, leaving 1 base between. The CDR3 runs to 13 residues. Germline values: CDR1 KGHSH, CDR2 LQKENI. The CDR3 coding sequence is TGTGCCAGCTCACTCTCTGGGGCCAACGTCCTGACTTTC. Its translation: CASSLSGANVLTF.

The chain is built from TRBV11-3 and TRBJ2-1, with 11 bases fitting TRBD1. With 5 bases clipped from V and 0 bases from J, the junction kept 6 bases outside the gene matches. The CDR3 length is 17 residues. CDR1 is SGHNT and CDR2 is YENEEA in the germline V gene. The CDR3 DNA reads TGTGCCAGCAGCCTTGGGACAGGGGGGACCTCCTACAATGAGCAGTTCTTC. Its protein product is CASSLGTGGTSYNEQFF.

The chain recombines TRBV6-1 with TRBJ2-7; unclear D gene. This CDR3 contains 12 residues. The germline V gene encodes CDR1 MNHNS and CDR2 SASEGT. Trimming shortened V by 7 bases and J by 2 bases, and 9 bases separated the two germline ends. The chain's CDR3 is CASKGTTYEQYF. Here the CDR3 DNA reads TGTGCCAGCAAGGGCACTACCTACGAGCAGTACTTC.

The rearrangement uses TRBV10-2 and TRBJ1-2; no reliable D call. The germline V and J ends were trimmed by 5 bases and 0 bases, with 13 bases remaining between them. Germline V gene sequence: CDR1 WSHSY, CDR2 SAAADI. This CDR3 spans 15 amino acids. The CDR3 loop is CASSKAERPNYGYTF. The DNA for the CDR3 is TGCGCCAGCAGTAAAGCGGAGAGACCTAACTATGGCTACACCTTC.

The CDR3 nucleotides read TGTGCCAGCAGCACGACTAGGGGTGAGCTGTTTTTT. This sequence encodes CASSTTRGELFF. The V and J genes are TRBV7-9 and TRBJ2-2; D is possibly TRBD2 (6 bases). CDR1 is SEHNR, CDR2 FQNEAQ, per germline (reference sequence). The CDR3 is 12 amino acids. The germline V and J ends were trimmed by 5 bases and 11 bases, with 12 bases remaining between them. Full variable domain (outside the CDR3, taken from reference TRBV7-9 and TRBJ2-2): DTGVSQNPRHKITKRGQNVTFRCDPISEHNRLYWYRQTLGQGPEFLTYFQNEAQLEKSRLLSDRFSAERPKGSFSTLEIQRTEQGDSAMYLCASSTTRGELFFGEGSRLTVL.

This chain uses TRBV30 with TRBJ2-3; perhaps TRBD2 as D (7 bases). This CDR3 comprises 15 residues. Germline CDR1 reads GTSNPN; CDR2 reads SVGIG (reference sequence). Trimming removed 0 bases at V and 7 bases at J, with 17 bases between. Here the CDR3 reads CAWSVPEGGSHTQYF. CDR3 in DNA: TGTGCCTGGAGTGTACCGGAGGGGGGGTCCCATACGCAGTATTTT. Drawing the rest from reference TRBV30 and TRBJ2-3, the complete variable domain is SQTIHQWPATLVQPVGSPLSLECTVEGTSNPNLYWYRQAAGRGLQLLFYSVGIGQISSEVPQNLSASRPQDRQFILSSKKLLLSDSGFYLCAWSVPEGGSHTQYFGPGTRLTVL.

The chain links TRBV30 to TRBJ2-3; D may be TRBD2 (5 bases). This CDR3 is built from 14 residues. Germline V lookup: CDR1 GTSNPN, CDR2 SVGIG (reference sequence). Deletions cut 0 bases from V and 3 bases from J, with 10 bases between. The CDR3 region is CAWSVNSGTDTQYF. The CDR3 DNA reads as TGTGCCTGGAGTGTGAACAGCGGAACAGATACGCAGTATTTT.